Presented here are 3 T cell receptor beta chains from one specimen sequenced in a study of blood T cells in healthy people across ages. A second PCR, run for about 6 to 12 cycles, used a sample-barcoded 5' primer plus a J-beta primer mix. A single record per CDR3 protein comes from TCRdb applying MiXCR to the 5' RACE reads. The data contain about 930,000 distinct CDR3 sequences, roughly 29% of them seen just once; the ten biggest clones take up roughly 10%. These data were also reused for a study on T cells of mothers and their children.

The sequenced sample was blood. Every receptor here comes from a woman aged 35 to 49 in good health.

The table lists this clonotype with a count of one. This chain joins TRBV5-1 and TRBJ1-1; 7 bases line up with TRBD1. V trimming: 5 bases; J trimming: 4 bases; junction bases outside the gene matches: 2. The CDR3 runs 12 residues. Germline-derived CDR1 and CDR2 are SGHRS and YFSETQ. This chain's CDR3 is CASRWDSTEAFF. In nucleotides, the CDR3 is TGCGCCAGCAGGTGGGACAGCACTGAAGCTTTCTTT.

This clonotype appeared a single time. A much larger clone sits a single nucleotide away, making a read error possible. This chain links TRBV29-1 with TRBJ2-5, with D tentatively TRBD1 (7 bases). The V end lost 7 bases, the J end lost 11 bases, and 20 bases lay between the germline ends. Germline-derived CDR1 and CDR2 are SQVTM and ANQGSEA. CDR3 length equals 12 residues. CDR3 sequence (DNA): TGCAGCGCGGGGGACAGCCATGAGGAGCAGTACTTC. Its translation: CSAGDSHEEQYF.

This clonotype was seen only a few times. The chain links TRBV28 to TRBJ1-5, with D unclear. The CDR3 consists of 11 residues. Per germline, CDR1 MDHEN and CDR2 SYDVKM. V lost 7 bases to trimming and J lost 8 bases, with 9 bases between them. The CDR3 loop reads CASNRVEPQHF. The CDR3 DNA is TGTGCCAGCAATAGGGTGGAGCCCCAGCATTTT.